This record looks at one T cell receptor (beta chain) sequence and its context. The CDR3 length is 14 residues. CDR1 is SGDLS, CDR2 YYNGEE, per germline. The V and J ends lost 4 bases and 7 bases, in that order; junction bases with no gene match: 7. This specimen belongs to a study of blood T cells in healthy people across ages. Next came a second PCR, run for roughly 7 to 12 cycles, which used a sample-barcoded 5' primer along with a J-beta primer mix. With 12 random nucleotides, a template-switch adaptor tagged each individual cDNA molecule. TCRdb passed the 5' RACE reads through MiXCR, listing each CDR3 protein once. The data contain fewer than 950,000 distinct CDR3 sequences, 50% to 65% of them singletons.

Sequencing used blood. This TCR derives from an elderly man in good health. This sequence joins TRBV9 and TRBJ2-7, with 11 bases identical to TRBD1. The CDR3 loop is CASSPPGTGGEQYF. The CDR3 DNA reads as TGTGCCAGCAGCCCCCCCGGGACAGGGGGTGAGCAGTACTTC.